Below, 14 T cell receptor beta chains from the same sample are listed, as sequenced in a study of T-cell memory formation after mild COVID-19. TCRdb fed the 5' RACE reads into MiXCR, producing one record per CDR3 protein. The table records around 200,000 distinct CDR3 sequences, 27% of them present only once. Sequenced: PBMCs or a T cell subset sorted from them (not recorded which). The receptor set was obtained from an adult woman who had mild COVID-19 (a few samples of this study predate the infection). Cell type and time point are not known.

The genes are TRBV15 and TRBJ2-3; D may match TRBD1 or TRBD2 (6 bases each). Germline CDR1 and CDR2: LNHNV and YYDKDF (reference sequence). The CDR3 runs 15 residues. V gave up 0 bases and J gave up 2 bases, with 9 bases separating them. CDR3 bases: TGTGCCACCAGCAGAGAAGGGGGGAACACAGATACGCAGTATTTT. Encoded protein: CATSREGGNTDTQYF.

This sequence joins TRBV24-1 and TRBJ2-5; 7 bases agree with TRBD1. Per germline, CDR1 KGHDR and CDR2 SFDVKD. Germline trimming cut 7 bases from V and 2 bases from J; bases unmatched to any gene: 6. The CDR3 length is 14 residues. This chain's CDR3 is CATSTQGQQETQYF. CDR3 nucleotide sequence: TGTGCCACCAGCACTCAGGGACAGCAAGAGACCCAGTACTTC.

This clonotype was seen more than once but under ten times. This chain connects TRBV18 to TRBJ2-7; D remains ambiguous. V dropped 2 bases and J dropped 6 bases, with 8 bases sitting between them. The length of the CDR3 is 12 residues. Germline CDR1 and CDR2: KGHSH and LQKENI. CDR3 protein: CASSPGISEQYF. In nucleotides, the CDR3 is TGTGCCAGCTCACCAGGGATCTCCGAGCAGTACTTC.

The chain has TRBV20-1 and TRBJ1-1, with D perhaps TRBD1 (6 bases). Between the trimmed V and J ends, which lost 0 bases and 6 bases, there was a span of 17 bases. The CDR3 runs 15 residues. Germline CDR1 is DFQATT and CDR2 is SNEGSKA (reference sequence). The CDR3, as DNA: TGCAGTGCTAGAGATCGGGACATCATACGCCCTGAAGCTTTCTTT. Amino acids: CSARDRDIIRPEAFF.

In the case of this clonotype: A read error may be the cause here, since a much bigger clone is one base away. V usage is TRBV5-1 and J usage is TRBJ1-1, with 8 bases that match TRBD1. The V segment lost 2 bases and the J segment 1 base; nucleotides outside the gene matches: 1. The CDR3 is 14 amino acids. Per germline, CDR1 SGHRS and CDR2 YFSETQ. CDR3 protein: CASSFDRGNTEAFF. CDR3 DNA: TGCGCCAGCAGCTTCGACAGGGGGAACACTGAAGCTTTCTTT.

In DNA, the CDR3 is TGTGCCAGCAGCCAAGGACCTAGCGCCAGTAACTACGAGCAGTACTTC. It translates to CASSQGPSASNYEQYF. V and J are TRBV3-1 and TRBJ2-7; possible D gene TRBD2, 6 bases. Trimming cost V 1 base and J 3 bases, with 16 bases left between them. Germline V lookup: CDR1 LGHDT, CDR2 YNNKEL (reference sequence). The CDR3 sequence is 16 residues long.

The chain combines TRBV11-3 with TRBJ1-1; maybe TRBD1 (5 bases). This CDR3 region has 15 residues. V was pared by 3 bases and J by 0 bases, with 11 bases between. In germline, CDR1 is SGHNT, CDR2 YENEEA. The CDR3, as DNA: TGTGCCAGCAGCTTGTCGGCAGGGATGAACACTGAAGCTTTCTTT. Protein: CASSLSAGMNTEAFF.

Here the CDR3 reads CASSSPRRGEQYF. CDR3 bases: TGTGCCAGCAGTTCCCCGCGCCGGGGAGAGCAGTACTTC. The V call is TRBV12-3 or TRBV12-4, the J call TRBJ2-7, with D possibly matching TRBD2 (5 bases). The CDR3 runs to 13 residues. Trimming left V 4 bases short and J 7 bases short, with 14 bases between.

This clonotype was seen a handful of times. The rearrangement joins TRBV7-3 to TRBJ2-2, with D perhaps TRBD1 (6 bases). The V end was cut by 5 bases, the J end by 4 bases, with 17 bases between. Germline assignment: CDR1 SGHTA and CDR2 FQGTGA. The CDR3 has 16 amino acids. The CDR3 here is CASSPRRTEGTGELFF. The DNA of the CDR3 is TGTGCCAGCAGCCCCCGAAGGACAGAGGGCACCGGGGAGCTGTTTTTT.

There are a few counts of this clonotype. The rearrangement joins TRBV3-1 to TRBJ2-1; the D gene is possibly TRBD2 (6 bases). Trimming took off 0 bases at V and 7 bases at J, with 7 bases between the two ends. This CDR3 contains 13 residues. The germline CDR1 and CDR2 sequences are LGHDT and YNNKEL (reference sequence). The CDR3 protein is CASSQDAGNEQFF. CDR3 sequence (DNA): TGTGCCAGCAGCCAAGATGCGGGGAATGAGCAGTTCTTC.

This sequence joins TRBV5-1 and TRBJ2-7, with D perhaps matching TRBD1 (6 bases). V was pared by 6 bases and J by 6 bases, with 16 bases between. The CDR3 runs 13 residues. Germline V gene sequence: CDR1 SGHRS, CDR2 YFSETQ. In DNA form, the CDR3 reads TGCGCCAGCAACCGGCCCGGACAGATCGAGCAGTACTTC. Translating gives CASNRPGQIEQYF.

This clonotype was recorded a few times. V gene TRBV12-3 or TRBV12-4 combines with J gene TRBJ2-2; D call uncertain. The CDR3 loop spans 14 amino acids. Trimming pared 5 bases from V and 5 bases from J, leaving 12 bases between. CDR3 DNA sequence: TGTGCCAGCAGTCTTGGCTCTTGGACCGGGGAGCTGTTTTTT. Amino acids: CASSLGSWTGELFF.

On this clonotype itself: One end of the junction varies from germline; a read error may be responsible. V usage is TRBV12-3 or TRBV12-4 and J usage is TRBJ1-1; D ambiguous. The CDR3 runs to 13 residues. The DNA for the CDR3 is TGTGCCAGCACCTTGGACCCTAACACTGAAGCTTTATTT. Amino acid sequence: CASTLDPNTEALF.

This clonotype was counted only a few times. This CDR3 reads CASSVLPAGNYEQYF. The CDR3 nucleotides are TGTGCCAGCAGCGTCCTGCCGGCCGGCAACTACGAGCAGTACTTC. This chain links TRBV9 with TRBJ2-7, with no clear D. The CDR3 totals 15 residues. The V and J ends lost 2 bases and 3 bases respectively, with 15 bases between them. Germline V CDR1 and CDR2: SGDLS, YYNGEE.